Each of the 8 T cell receptor beta chains below was sequenced from the same sample in a study of OX40 agonist ivuxolimab in advanced cancers. Generated by immunoSEQ multiplex PCR, the TCRdb table keeps only in-frame clones and is missing some. The table shows 70,000 to 80,000 clones, with roughly 81% occurring only once. The sequencing here drew on CD4+ or CD8+ T cells sorted from blood, taken in a trial of the OX40 agonist ivuxolimab. These receptor sequences come from an adult with an advanced solid tumor such as melanoma, head and neck, liver or kidney cancer.

V gene TRBV18 combines with J gene TRBJ2-7; 10 positions match TRBD1. V dropped 5 bases and J dropped 3; count of bases not matched to a gene: 10. The CDR3 has 16 residues. CDR1 and CDR2 from the germline V gene are KGHSH and LQKENI. CDR3 residues: CASSSSTGTGDYEQYF. CDR3 nucleotides: TGTGCCAGCTCATCGAGTACCGGGACAGGGGACTACGAGCAGTACTTC.

The rearrangement joins TRBV9 to TRBJ2-7; possible D gene TRBD2, 6 bases. Trimming took off 5 bases at V and 5 bases at J, with 17 bases between the two ends. There are 14 residues in the CDR3. Germline-derived CDR1 and CDR2 are SGDLS and YYNGEE. CDR3 amino acids: CASSLGGPGDEQYF. The CDR3 DNA sequence: TGTGCCAGCAGTCTGGGGGGACCCGGCGACGAGCAGTACTTC.

This rearrangement joins TRBV5-1 to TRBJ1-2; 7 bases line up with TRBD1. The CDR3 has 15 amino acids. V shed 4 bases and J 1 base; nucleotides not matched to a gene: 7. Per germline, CDR1 SGHRS and CDR2 YFSETQ. DNA for the CDR3: TGCGCCAGCAGCCCCGGGACAGTAAATAACTATGGCTACACCTTC. This codes for CASSPGTVNNYGYTF.

Only one count was recorded for this clone. DNA of the CDR3: TGTGCCAGTAGTACCGCTAGCGGGCTAAGCCATGAGCAGTTCTTC. It codes for CASSTASGLSHEQFF. The V and J genes are TRBV19 and TRBJ2-1, with 8 bases that match TRBD2. V shed 4 bases, J shed 8 bases, and the junction held 10 bases outside the gene matches. Germline V gene data show CDR1 as LNHDA and CDR2 as SQIVND (reference sequence). The CDR3 totals 15 residues. Full variable domain (remainder filled in from reference TRBV19 and TRBJ2-1): DGGITQSPKYLFRKEGQNVTLSCEQNLNHDAMYWYRQDPGQGLRLIYYSQIVNDFQKGDIAEGYSVSREKKESFPLTVTSAQKNPTAFYLCASSTASGLSHEQFFGPGTRLTVL.

The rearrangement links TRBV7-9 to TRBJ1-2; unclear D gene. The germline V gene has CDR1 SEHNR and CDR2 FQNEAQ (reference sequence). V lost 1 base and J lost 7, with 13 bases in between. This CDR3 contains 14 residues. The CDR3 loop is CASSLVGPSGGYTF. For the CDR3, the DNA is TGTGCCAGCAGCTTAGTAGGGCCTTCAGGTGGCTACACCTTC. Together with reference TRBV7-9 and TRBJ1-2, the CDR3 gives the full variable domain: DTGVSQNPRHKITKRGQNVTFRCDPISEHNRLYWYRQTLGQGPEFLTYFQNEAQLEKSRLLSDRFSAERPKGSFSTLEIQRTEQGDSAMYLCASSLVGPSGGYTFGSGTRLTVV.

The rearrangement joins TRBV1 to TRBJ1-5. TRBV1 is a pseudogene. This CDR3 is built from 15 residues. CDR3 sequence (DNA): TGCACCAGCAGCCATATGGGGGGGGACCAGCAGCCCCAGCATTTT. Amino acid sequence: CTSSHMGGDQQPQHF.

CDR3 coding DNA: TGCGCCAGCAGTGCTCCAGGGGTGGGATCACCCCTCCACTTT. Translating gives CASSAPGVGSPLHF. The chain joins TRBV10-1 to TRBJ1-6; maybe TRBD1 (6 bases). V lost 4 bases, J lost 10 bases, and 14 bases lay in between. The V gene's germline CDR1 is WNHNN and CDR2 SYGVQD (reference sequence). The CDR3 length is 14 residues.

There are a few counts of this clone. The J gene is TRBJ1-5, the V gene TRBV6-5; D not certain. This CDR3 is built from 14 residues. V lost 5 bases to trimming and J lost 9 bases, with 17 bases between them. Germline CDR1 reads MNHEY; CDR2 reads SVGAGI. The CDR3 sequence: CASSTLSGERPQHF. CDR3 sequence (DNA): TGTGCCAGCAGTACGCTGAGTGGGGAGCGGCCCCAGCATTTT.